These T cell receptor beta chains were read from a single sample in a study of OX40 agonist ivuxolimab in advanced cancers. Method: immunoSEQ multiplex PCR; TCRdb's copy keeps in-frame clones and lacks some. The sample consists of fewer than 70,000 clones, 70% to 85% of them appearing once. The sequenced sample was CD4+ or CD8+ T cells sorted from blood, obtained in a trial of the OX40 agonist ivuxolimab. The receptors were sampled from an adult with an advanced solid tumor such as melanoma, head and neck, liver or kidney cancer. The CDR3 runs from the conserved cysteine through the conserved F or W. The order of the fields is CDR3 DNA, CDR3 protein, J gene, V gene, clone size, D gene. The D gene is left open where the match is weak. Some rows mark clone size as missing; the rest say once, few, many or name a class of expanded clone.

CDR3 DNA: TGTGCCAGCAGCCGCGGACAGGGTGAAAAACTGTTTTTT
CDR3 protein: CASSRGQGEKLFF
J gene: TRBJ1-4
V gene: TRBV14
clone size: .
D gene: TRBD1

CDR3 DNA: TGTGCCAGCAGCTTGGACAGGGACACTGAAGCTTTCTTT
CDR3 protein: CASSLDRDTEAFF
J gene: TRBJ1-1
V gene: TRBV5-6
clone size: .
D gene: .

CDR3 DNA: TGCGCCAGCAGCCGACCGGGACAGGGGGCGTACGAGCAGTACTTC
CDR3 protein: CASSRPGQGAYEQYF
J gene: TRBJ2-7
V gene: TRBV5-1
clone size: .
D gene: TRBD1

CDR3 DNA: TGTGCCTGGAGTGTCAACAGGGGATCTAATGAAAAACTGTTTTTT
CDR3 protein: CAWSVNRGSNEKLFF
J gene: TRBJ1-4
V gene: TRBV30
clone size: .
D gene: TRBD1

CDR3 DNA: TGTGCCAGTAGTATAATGATCCTTGCGACAGGGAAAAGTGTAACCGGGAATGAGCAGTTCTTC
CDR3 protein: CASSIMILATGKSVTGNEQFF
J gene: TRBJ2-1
V gene: TRBV19
clone size: .
D gene: TRBD1

CDR3 DNA: TGTGCCAGCAGCTTAGCCCTAACGGACAGGGCGCGGGAGACCCAGTACTTC
CDR3 protein: CASSLALTDRARETQYF
J gene: TRBJ2-5
V gene: TRBV7-9
clone size: .
D gene: TRBD1

CDR3 DNA: TGTGCCAGCAGCTTCCGAGACGGGTGGGAGACCCAGTACTTC
CDR3 protein: CASSFRDGWETQYF
J gene: TRBJ2-5
V gene: TRBV7-2
clone size: few
D gene: .

CDR3 DNA: TGTGCCAGCACCTACGCCACTGAAGCTTTCTTT
CDR3 protein: CASTYATEAFF
J gene: TRBJ1-1
V gene: TRBV28
clone size: .
D gene: .

CDR3 DNA: TGTGCCATCAGTGAGTCGAACAGGCGGACTGAAGCTTTCTTT
CDR3 protein: CAISESNRRTEAFF
J gene: TRBJ1-1
V gene: TRBV10-3
clone size: .
D gene: .

CDR3 DNA: TGCGCCAGCAGCCAAGATTTAGCGGGGGCATATTACAATGAGCAGTTCTTC
CDR3 protein: CASSQDLAGAYYNEQFF
J gene: TRBJ2-1
V gene: TRBV4-3
clone size: .
D gene: TRBD2

CDR3 DNA: TGTGCCAGTAGTCCGAACTCCTATGGCTACACCTTC
CDR3 protein: CASSPNSYGYTF
J gene: TRBJ1-2
V gene: TRBV19
clone size: large
D gene: .

CDR3 DNA: TGTGCCAGCAGAGCTAGCTCTGGAAACACCATATATTTT
CDR3 protein: CASRASSGNTIYF
J gene: TRBJ1-3
V gene: TRBV6-6
clone size: .
D gene: .

CDR3 DNA: TGTGCCAGCGGGTACGGCCCGAACACCGGGGAGCTGTTTTTT
CDR3 protein: CASGYGPNTGELFF
J gene: TRBJ2-2
V gene: TRBV5-4
clone size: .
D gene: .

CDR3 DNA: TGTGCCAGAAGGGACTCAGGAGGGAACACCATATATTTT
CDR3 protein: CARRDSGGNTIYF
J gene: TRBJ1-3
V gene: TRBV5-3
clone size: .
D gene: .

CDR3 DNA: TGTGCCAGCAGCCGACCTTTAAGGGTGGAAGAGCAGTACTTC
CDR3 protein: CASSRPLRVEEQYF
J gene: TRBJ2-7
V gene: TRBV6-6
clone size: .
D gene: .

CDR3 DNA: TGTGCCAGCGCAGGACAGGCGAACACCGGGGAGCTGTTTTTT
CDR3 protein: CASAGQANTGELFF
J gene: TRBJ2-2
V gene: TRBV2
clone size: .
D gene: TRBD1

CDR3 DNA: TGTGCCAGCAGTTACTCCGGGGCGACCAACTATGGCTACACCTTC
CDR3 protein: CASSYSGATNYGYTF
J gene: TRBJ1-2
V gene: TRBV6-5
clone size: .
D gene: .

CDR3 DNA: TGTGCCAGCAGCGCGGGGGGTAGCAATCAGCCCCAGCATTTT
CDR3 protein: CASSAGGSNQPQHF
J gene: TRBJ1-5
V gene: TRBV5-4
clone size: many
D gene: .

CDR3 DNA: TGTGCCAGCAGCCAGGCGCAGGCCCTTTCCCACACCTTC
CDR3 protein: CASSQAQALSHTF
J gene: TRBJ1-2
V gene: TRBV14
clone size: .
D gene: .

CDR3 DNA: TGTGCCTGGAGTAGCGGGGGGAGCTCCTACAATGAGCAGTTCTTC
CDR3 protein: CAWSSGGSSYNEQFF
J gene: TRBJ2-1
V gene: TRBV30
clone size: .
D gene: TRBD2

CDR3 DNA: TGTGCCAGCAGTCCCCGGGACCTCTATGGCTACACCTTC
CDR3 protein: CASSPRDLYGYTF
J gene: TRBJ1-2
V gene: TRBV6-5
clone size: once
D gene: .

CDR3 DNA: TGTGCCAGCTCACCACAGGGGGCTGTGAACACTGAAGCTTTCTTT
CDR3 protein: CASSPQGAVNTEAFF
J gene: TRBJ1-1
V gene: TRBV18
clone size: .
D gene: TRBD1

CDR3 DNA: TGTGCCAGCAGTCCCCGACAGGGTACTGGGGCCAACGTCCTGACTTTC
CDR3 protein: CASSPRQGTGANVLTF
J gene: TRBJ2-6
V gene: TRBV6-6
clone size: .
D gene: TRBD1

CDR3 DNA: TGCGCCAGCAGCTTAGCGGGAGACATCGGGGAGCTGTTTTTT
CDR3 protein: CASSLAGDIGELFF
J gene: TRBJ2-2
V gene: TRBV5-1
clone size: few
D gene: TRBD2

CDR3 DNA: TGTGCCAGCAGCACGACTAGAGGCTACGAGCAGTACTTC
CDR3 protein: CASSTTRGYEQYF
J gene: TRBJ2-7
V gene: TRBV7-6
clone size: .
D gene: .

CDR3 DNA: TGCGCCAGCAGCAGCAACAGGGGGCGAGGCACAGATACGCAGTATTTT
CDR3 protein: CASSSNRGRGTDTQYF
J gene: TRBJ2-3
V gene: TRBV5-1
clone size: .
D gene: TRBD1

CDR3 DNA: TGTGCCAGCAGCCGGGACAGGGTAAGAGGCCAGCCCCAGCATTTT
CDR3 protein: CASSRDRVRGQPQHF
J gene: TRBJ1-5
V gene: TRBV28
clone size: .
D gene: TRBD1

CDR3 DNA: TGTGCCAGCAGGGACACGTTGGAAGCTTTCTTT
CDR3 protein: CASRDTLEAFF
J gene: TRBJ1-1
V gene: TRBV25-1
clone size: .
D gene: .

CDR3 DNA: TGTGCCAGCAGTCAGGGGTTCCCATCAGATGAGCAGTTCTTC
CDR3 protein: CASSQGFPSDEQFF
J gene: TRBJ2-1
V gene: TRBV11-2
clone size: .
D gene: .

CDR3 DNA: TGTGCCAGCAGCCCGGACCCGGGAGCCTACGAGCAGTACTTC
CDR3 protein: CASSPDPGAYEQYF
J gene: TRBJ2-7
V gene: TRBV7-2
clone size: .
D gene: .

CDR3 DNA: TGTGCCAGTAGTAGAGACAGGGGGGACGAGCAGTACTTC
CDR3 protein: CASSRDRGDEQYF
J gene: TRBJ2-7
V gene: TRBV19
clone size: .
D gene: TRBD1

CDR3 DNA: TGCGCCAGCAACCATTCACCCCTCCACTTT
CDR3 protein: CASNHSPLHF
J gene: TRBJ1-6
V gene: TRBV23-1
clone size: .
D gene: .

CDR3 DNA: TGTGCCAGCTCACCGTACAGGGGGCGGAAAGAGACCCAGTACTTC
CDR3 protein: CASSPYRGRKETQYF
J gene: TRBJ2-5
V gene: TRBV18
clone size: once
D gene: TRBD1

CDR3 DNA: TGTGCCAGCAGCTTAGTGGGCAGGGGAACTGAAGCTTTCTTT
CDR3 protein: CASSLVGRGTEAFF
J gene: TRBJ1-1
V gene: TRBV7-2
clone size: .
D gene: .

CDR3 DNA: TGTGCCAGCAGTGGGGGAGGGGGATCGGTCTTT
CDR3 protein: CASSGGGGSVF
J gene: TRBJ1-1
V gene: TRBV9
clone size: .
D gene: .

CDR3 DNA: TGTGCCAGCAGTCCAGCACAGTTGAGCTCCTACGAGCAGTACTTC
CDR3 protein: CASSPAQLSSYEQYF
J gene: TRBJ2-7
V gene: TRBV6-1
clone size: .
D gene: .

CDR3 DNA: TGTGCCAGCTCCTCTGAGGACACTTACACTGAAGCTTTCTTT
CDR3 protein: CASSSEDTYTEAFF
J gene: TRBJ1-1
V gene: TRBV18
clone size: .
D gene: .

CDR3 DNA: TGTGCCAGCAGCGCCTCCGGTCTCGGGGCCTACAATGAGCAGTTCTTC
CDR3 protein: CASSASGLGAYNEQFF
J gene: TRBJ2-1
V gene: TRBV2
clone size: .
D gene: .

CDR3 DNA: TGCGCCAGCAGCATGGAACCGCTTCCCGGAAACACCATATATTTT
CDR3 protein: CASSMEPLPGNTIYF
J gene: TRBJ1-3
V gene: TRBV5-1
clone size: .
D gene: .

CDR3 DNA: TGTGCCAGTAGTATGGACAGGGAAAATTCACCCCTCCACTTT
CDR3 protein: CASSMDRENSPLHF
J gene: TRBJ1-6
V gene: TRBV19
clone size: .
D gene: TRBD1

CDR3 DNA: TGTGCCAGCAGCGCCGGGACAGGGAGGGAGACCCAGTACTTC
CDR3 protein: CASSAGTGRETQYF
J gene: TRBJ2-5
V gene: TRBV27
clone size: .
D gene: TRBD1

CDR3 DNA: TGCGCCAGCAGCCCCACAGGGTCGGTGAATGAAAAACTGTTTTTT
CDR3 protein: CASSPTGSVNEKLFF
J gene: TRBJ1-4
V gene: TRBV5-1
clone size: .
D gene: .

CDR3 DNA: TGTGCCACCAGCCGGAGGGAGACTGAAGCTTTCTTT
CDR3 protein: CATSRRETEAFF
J gene: TRBJ1-1
V gene: TRBV15
clone size: few
D gene: .

CDR3 DNA: TGCGCCAGCAGCTTCGAACTAGCCGCAGAGACCCAGTACTTC
CDR3 protein: CASSFELAAETQYF
J gene: TRBJ2-5
V gene: TRBV5-1
clone size: once
D gene: .

CDR3 DNA: TGTGCCAGCAGCCCCTCCACTTACTATGGCTACACCTTC
CDR3 protein: CASSPSTYYGYTF
J gene: TRBJ1-2
V gene: TRBV9
clone size: once
D gene: .